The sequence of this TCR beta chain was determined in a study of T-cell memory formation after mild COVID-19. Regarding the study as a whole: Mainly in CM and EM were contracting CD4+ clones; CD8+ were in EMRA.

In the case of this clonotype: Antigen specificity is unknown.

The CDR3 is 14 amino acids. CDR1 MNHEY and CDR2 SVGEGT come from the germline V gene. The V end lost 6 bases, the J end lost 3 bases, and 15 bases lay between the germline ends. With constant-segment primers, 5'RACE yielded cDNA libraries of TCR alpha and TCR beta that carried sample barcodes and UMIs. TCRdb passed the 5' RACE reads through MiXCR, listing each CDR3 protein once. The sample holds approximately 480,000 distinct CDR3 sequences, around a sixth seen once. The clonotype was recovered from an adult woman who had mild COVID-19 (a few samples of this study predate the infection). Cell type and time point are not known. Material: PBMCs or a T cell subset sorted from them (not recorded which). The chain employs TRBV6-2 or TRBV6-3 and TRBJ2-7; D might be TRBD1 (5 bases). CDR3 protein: CASSLIPRDYEQYF. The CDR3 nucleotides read TGTGCCAGCAGCCTGATACCCAGGGACTACGAGCAGTACTTC.